This T cell receptor (beta chain) was sequenced for a study of T cell responses to AZD1222 COVID-19 vaccine. Some clones are missing from TCRdb's copy, which holds only in-frame ones; the method was immunoSEQ multiplex PCR. The sample carries under 150,000 clones, more than 90% recorded once. Pooling was applied to second doses at about 4 or about 12 weeks. Study-wide results and limits: Researchers report vaccine-associated CD4 TCRs spanning spike, with dominance at 160-218 and 743-854. The donors showed a predominance of white British ancestry and of females, with possible underestimation of clonal diversity. At baseline, seropositivity was found in only a handful of AZD1222 recipients.

Turning to this clone: Its cognate antigen is unknown.

The TCR sequence derives from an adult who received the AZD1222 COVID-19 vaccine. The sequences come from peripheral blood, collected 28 days after the second AZD1222 dose.

The CDR3 is CASSPRSGGEQFF. As DNA, the CDR3 is TGTGCCAGCAGCCCCAGGAGTGGTGGCGAGCAGTTCTTC. J is TRBJ2-1 and V is TRBV11-2; D gene unclear. With 5 bases removed from V and 10 bases from J, the gap between germline ends came to 15 bases. Germline V gene lookup returns CDR1 SGHAT and CDR2 FQNNGV. This CDR3 comprises 13 residues.